This TCR beta chain was profiled in a study of T cells after yellow fever vaccination. Overall study context: Some fractions had low cell numbers, and these were prepared with SMART-Seq v4 Ultra Low Input.

After removal of 5 bases from V and 6 bases from J, the junction contained 6 bases not matched to a gene. The germline V gene has CDR1 SGHRS and CDR2 YFSETQ. The CDR3 is 14 residues long. MiXCR, applied by TCRdb to the 5' RACE reads, yields one record per CDR3 protein. The table has around 610,000 distinct CDR3 sequences, approximately 13% seen once; the top ten hold 11% to 15%. The specimen was PBMCs, collected on the day of the yellow fever booster vaccination. This chain uses TRBV5-1 with TRBJ2-2; TRBD2 matches at 8 bases. This TCR was sampled from a man aged 25 to 45 who received the YFV17D yellow fever vaccine. The CDR3 spells CASRPMTSAGELFF. The DNA for the CDR3 is TGCGCCAGCAGGCCTATGACTAGCGCCGGGGAGCTGTTTTTT. The full variable domain, completed using reference TRBV5-1 and TRBJ2-2, is KAGVTQTPRYLIKTRGQQVTLSCSPISGHRSVSWYQQTPGQGLQFLFEYFSETQRNKGNFPGRFSGRQFSNSRSEMNVSTLELGDSALYLCASRPMTSAGELFFGEGSRLTVL.